Below, 15 T cell receptor beta chains from the same sample are listed, as sequenced in a study of T cells after yellow fever vaccination. One entry per CDR3 protein results from TCRdb running MiXCR on the 5' RACE reads. The sample yields hundreds of thousands of distinct CDR3 sequences, around a sixth seen once. The sample here was PBMCs, taken before the yellow fever booster vaccination. The receptors were gathered from a man between 18 and 35 years old who received the YFV17D yellow fever vaccine.

This clonotype was detected a few times. This chain uses TRBV7-2 with TRBJ1-2; TRBD1 aligns across 8 bases. The V segment lost 5 bases and the J segment 1 base; nucleotides outside the gene matches: 6. The CDR3 length is 15 residues. Germline-derived CDR1 and CDR2 are SGHTA and FQGNSA. CDR3 residues: CASSKRDRFNYGYTF. CDR3 coding DNA: TGTGCCAGCAGCAAACGGGACAGGTTTAACTATGGCTACACCTTC.

The V and J genes are TRBV13 and TRBJ1-1, with 8 nucleotides matching TRBD1. CDR1 PRHDT and CDR2 FYEKMQ come from the germline V gene (reference sequence). Trimming removed 5 bases from V and 6 bases from J; junction bases left unmatched: 11. There are 15 residues in the CDR3. CDR3 sequence reads: CASSGEDRGYSEAFF. The CDR3 region has the DNA TGTGCCAGCAGCGGAGAAGACAGGGGTTACTCTGAAGCTTTCTTT.

This clonotype has only a few counts. The genes are TRBV27 and TRBJ1-5; 7 positions match TRBD1. Losses at the gene ends were 6 bases for V and 3 bases for J; bases not matched to a gene: 8. The V gene's germline CDR1 is MNHEY and CDR2 SMNVEV (reference sequence). The CDR3 contains 15 residues. The CDR3 bases are TGTGCCAGCAGACCCGGGACAGTCCTCAATCAGCCCCAGCATTTT. Translating gives CASRPGTVLNQPQHF.

The chain combines TRBV5-5 with TRBJ1-2, with 7 bases matching TRBD1. The CDR3 loop spans 15 amino acids. Germline V gives CDR1 SGHKS, CDR2 YYEKEE (reference sequence). Unmatched junction bases numbered 7, after V lost 1 base and J lost 4 bases. CDR3 nucleotides: TGTGCCAGCAGCTTGATTACAGGGGAGGGCTATGGCTACACCTTC. Amino acids: CASSLITGEGYGYTF. The variable domain in full, completed from reference TRBV5-5 and TRBJ1-2, reads DAGVTQSPTHLIKTRGQQVTLRCSPISGHKSVSWYQQVLGQGPQFIFQYYEKEERGRGNFPDRFSARQFPNYSSELNVNALLLGDSALYLCASSLITGEGYGYTFGSGTRLTVV.

The chain has TRBV10-3 and TRBJ1-2; D is ambiguous. CDR3 length equals 11 residues. V was cut by 6 bases and J by 4 bases, with 6 bases left in between. Germline V gene sequence: CDR1 ENHRY, CDR2 SYGVKD. As DNA, the CDR3 is TGTGCCATCAGGTGGGGCTATGGCTACACCTTC. It encodes CAIRWGYGYTF.

The J gene is TRBJ1-1, the V gene TRBV12-3 or TRBV12-4; D is possibly TRBD1 (5 bases). The CDR3 sequence is 11 residues long. Trimming took off 3 bases at V and 9 bases at J, with 8 bases between the two ends. CDR3 loop: CASSLGQQAFF. CDR3 in DNA: TGTGCCAGCAGTTTGGGGCAGCAAGCTTTCTTT.

The rearrangement joins TRBV7-9 to TRBJ1-2, with D unclear. The length of the CDR3 is 13 residues. Trimming pared 5 bases from V and 2 bases from J, leaving 9 bases between. CDR1 is SEHNR and CDR2 is FQNEAQ in the germline V gene (reference sequence). CDR3 sequence (DNA): TGTGCCAGCAGCCCGGAAGCCAACTATGGCTACACCTTC. This translates into CASSPEANYGYTF.

CDR3 residues: CASSQETGTGELFF. The CDR3 bases are TGCGCCAGCAGCCAAGAGACAGGGACCGGGGAGCTGTTTTTT. The genes are TRBV4-3 and TRBJ2-2; TRBD1 matches 7 bases. Germline CDR1 is LGHNA and CDR2 is YSLEER. CDR3 length: 14 residues. V dropped 0 bases and J dropped 5; count of bases not matched to a gene: 0.

In this sample, this clonotype turned up a few times. The junction departs from germline at one end; a sequencing error may be responsible. The chain links TRBV6-1 to TRBJ1-1; possibly TRBD1 for D (5 bases). The CDR3 is 16 residues long. Germline assignment: CDR1 MNHNS and CDR2 SASEGT. CDR3 DNA: TGTGCCAGCAGAGAAGCGGGGGGTCGGGGAAACACTGAAGCTTTCTTT. Its protein product is CASREAGGRGNTEAFF.

This clonotype was detected only a few times. The chain has TRBV12-3 or TRBV12-4 and TRBJ2-6; 7 nucleotides align to TRBD1. The CDR3 is made up of 18 amino acids. With 4 bases clipped from V and 4 bases from J, the junction kept 13 bases outside the gene matches. The chain's CDR3 is CASSSRQGILTGANVLTF. The CDR3, as DNA: TGTGCCAGCAGTTCCCGACAGGGAATACTAACCGGGGCCAACGTCCTGACTTTC.

The chain has TRBV20-1 and TRBJ2-1; 7 positions agree with TRBD1. Germline V gives CDR1 DFQATT, CDR2 SNEGSKA (reference sequence). This CDR3 is built from 12 residues. Trimming at V came to 5 bases and at J to 12 bases, leaving 10 bases not matched to a gene. CDR3 region: CSAVPGQVMQFF. The DNA of the CDR3 is TGCAGTGCTGTCCCTGGACAGGTTATGCAGTTCTTC.

This clonotype was detected a few times. The V and J genes are TRBV6-2 or TRBV6-3 and TRBJ2-7; the D gene is possibly TRBD1 (5 bases). The CDR3 has 16 residues. Trimming took 8 bases from V and 2 from J, leaving 22 bases between them. CDR1 is MNHEY and CDR2 is SVGEGT in the germline V gene. This chain's CDR3 is CASSSADTDSPYEQYF. The CDR3 DNA reads TGTGCCAGCTCGTCGGCGGACACCGATTCCCCCTACGAGCAGTACTTC.

There are a few counts of this clonotype. The chain is built from TRBV2 and TRBJ2-3; D ambiguous. The V end was cut by 8 bases, the J end by 4 bases, with 7 bases between. The germline gives CDR1 SNHLY, CDR2 FYNNEI. CDR3 size: 11 residues. CDR3 nucleotides: TGTGCCAGCCTTTGGGCAGATACGCAGTATTTT. It yields the protein CASLWADTQYF.

The table lists this clonotype with a few counts. The chain combines TRBV5-6 with TRBJ2-7; D is possibly TRBD2 (6 bases). Germline V gives CDR1 SGHDT, CDR2 YYEEEE. V was pared by 4 bases and J by 3 bases, with 11 bases between. This CDR3 comprises 13 residues. The CDR3 spells CASSTRGGYEQYF. CDR3 nucleotides: TGTGCCAGCAGCACCCGGGGAGGCTACGAGCAGTACTTC.

This clonotype was seen a handful of times. The chain employs TRBV7-9 and TRBJ2-7, with a weak D call TRBD1 (6 bases). CDR3 size: 16 residues. Germline assignment: CDR1 SEHNR and CDR2 FQNEAQ (reference sequence). V was shortened by 3 bases and J by 0 bases, with 15 bases between the two germline ends. The CDR3 spells CASSLGGGQNSYEQYF. CDR3 DNA: TGTGCCAGCAGCTTGGGCGGTGGACAGAACTCCTACGAGCAGTACTTC.